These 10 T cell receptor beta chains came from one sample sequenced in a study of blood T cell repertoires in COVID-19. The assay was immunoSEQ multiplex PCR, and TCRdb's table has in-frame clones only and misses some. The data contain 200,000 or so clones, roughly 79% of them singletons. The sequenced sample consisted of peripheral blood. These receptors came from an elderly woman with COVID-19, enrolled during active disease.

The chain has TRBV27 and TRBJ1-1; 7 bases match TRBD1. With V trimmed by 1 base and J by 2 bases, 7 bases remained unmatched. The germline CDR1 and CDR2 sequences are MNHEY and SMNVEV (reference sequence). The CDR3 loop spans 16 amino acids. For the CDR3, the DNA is TGTGCCAGCAGTTTATTCCTTGACAGGGAAAACACTGAAGCTTTCTTT. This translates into CASSLFLDRENTEAFF.

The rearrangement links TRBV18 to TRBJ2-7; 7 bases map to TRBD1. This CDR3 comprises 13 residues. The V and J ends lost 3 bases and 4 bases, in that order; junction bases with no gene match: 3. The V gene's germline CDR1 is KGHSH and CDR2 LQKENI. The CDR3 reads CASSPAQGYEQYF. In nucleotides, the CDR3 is TGTGCCAGCTCACCGGCACAGGGGTACGAGCAGTACTTC.

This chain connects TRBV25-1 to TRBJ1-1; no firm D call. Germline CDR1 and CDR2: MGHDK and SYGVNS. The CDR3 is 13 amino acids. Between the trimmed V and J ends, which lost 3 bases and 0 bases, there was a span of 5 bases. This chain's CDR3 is CASSDRMNTEAFF. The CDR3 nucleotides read TGTGCCAGCAGTGACAGGATGAACACTGAAGCTTTCTTT.

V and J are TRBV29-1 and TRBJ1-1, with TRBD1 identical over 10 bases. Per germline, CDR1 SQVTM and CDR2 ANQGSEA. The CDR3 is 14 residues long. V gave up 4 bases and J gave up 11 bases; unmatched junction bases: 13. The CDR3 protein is CSVVTFGTGADAFF. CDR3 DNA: TGCAGCGTTGTGACGTTCGGGACAGGGGCGGACGCTTTCTTT.

CDR3 amino acids: CAWGQVLREQYF. CDR3 coding DNA: TGTGCCTGGGGACAGGTTCTACGCGAGCAGTACTTC. This chain connects TRBV30 to TRBJ2-7, with TRBD1 matching over 7 bases. The CDR3 consists of 12 residues. V lost 5 bases to trimming and J lost 6 bases; unmatched junction nucleotides: 7. CDR1 and CDR2 from the germline V gene are GTSNPN and SVGIG (reference sequence).

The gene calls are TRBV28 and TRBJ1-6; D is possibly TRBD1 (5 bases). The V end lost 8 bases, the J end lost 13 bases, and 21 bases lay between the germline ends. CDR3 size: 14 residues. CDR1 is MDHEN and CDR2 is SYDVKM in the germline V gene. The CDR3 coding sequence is TGTGCCAGCTCCCTTAGGGGCCTGCCCTGGCCCCTCCACTTT. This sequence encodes CASSLRGLPWPLHF.

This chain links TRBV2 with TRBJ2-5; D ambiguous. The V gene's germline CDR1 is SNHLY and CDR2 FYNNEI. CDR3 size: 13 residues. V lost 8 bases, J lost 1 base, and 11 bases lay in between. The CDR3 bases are TGTGCCAGCGTTCTGAACAGCCAAGAGACCCAGTACTTC. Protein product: CASVLNSQETQYF.

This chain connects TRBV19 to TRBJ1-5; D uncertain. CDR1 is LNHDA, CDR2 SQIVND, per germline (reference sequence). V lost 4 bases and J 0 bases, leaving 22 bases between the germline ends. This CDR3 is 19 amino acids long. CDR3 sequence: CASSTNGLNLFYSNQPQHF. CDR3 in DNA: TGTGCCAGTAGTACGAACGGACTGAACCTATTTTATAGCAATCAGCCCCAGCATTTT. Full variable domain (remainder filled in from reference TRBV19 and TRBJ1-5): DGGITQSPKYLFRKEGQNVTLSCEQNLNHDAMYWYRQDPGQGLRLIYYSQIVNDFQKGDIAEGYSVSREKKESFPLTVTSAQKNPTAFYLCASSTNGLNLFYSNQPQHFGDGTRLSIL.

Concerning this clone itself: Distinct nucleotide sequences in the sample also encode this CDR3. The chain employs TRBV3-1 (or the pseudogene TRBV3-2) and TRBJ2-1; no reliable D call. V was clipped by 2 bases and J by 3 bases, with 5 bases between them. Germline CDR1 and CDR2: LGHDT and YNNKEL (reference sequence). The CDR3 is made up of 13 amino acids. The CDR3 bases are TGTGCCAGCAGCCAAAGTAGCTACAATGAGCAGTTCTTC. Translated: CASSQSSYNEQFF.

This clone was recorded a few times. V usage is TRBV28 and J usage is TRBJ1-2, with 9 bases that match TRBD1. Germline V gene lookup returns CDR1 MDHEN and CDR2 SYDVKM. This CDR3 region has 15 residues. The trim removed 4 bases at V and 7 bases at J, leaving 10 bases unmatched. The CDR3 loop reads CASSSPGGTGFGYTF. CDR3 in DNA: TGTGCCAGCAGTTCCCCCGGGGGGACAGGGTTTGGCTACACCTTC.